This TCR beta chain came from a study of T cells after yellow fever vaccination. MiXCR was run by TCRdb on the 5' RACE reads, yielding one entry per CDR3 protein. The sample shows some 400,000 distinct CDR3 sequences, around 19% of them seen only once. Comments on this clonotype: Its target is not known.

The trim removed 4 bases at V and 7 bases at J, leaving 13 bases unmatched. Germline CDR1 SGHRS, CDR2 YFSETQ. The CDR3 contains 16 residues. Regarding the study as a whole: The study re-detected most primary-vaccination clones after the booster (approximately 96% CD4, approximately 87% CD8).

This clonotype was obtained from a man between 18 and 29 years old who received the YFV17D yellow fever vaccine. Source: PBMCs, taken before the yellow fever booster vaccination. V and J are TRBV5-1 and TRBJ2-7, with TRBD2 matching over 11 bases. The CDR3 DNA is TGCGCCAGCAGCGCTTTAACTAGCGGGGGCATGAAGGAGCAGTACTTC. This encodes CASSALTSGGMKEQYF.